The 29 T cell receptor beta chains below come from one sample, sequenced in a study of T cells after yellow fever vaccination. MiXCR, run by TCRdb on the 5' RACE reads, gives a single entry per CDR3 protein. The repertoire holds hundreds of thousands of distinct CDR3 sequences, about 12% seen once, with about 15% in the top ten. The sequencing here drew on PBMCs, taken on the day of the yellow fever booster vaccination. All receptors come from a man aged 25 to 40 who received the YFV17D yellow fever vaccine.

V and J are TRBV29-1 and TRBJ2-5; tentative D call: TRBD1 (6 bases). Germline loops: CDR1 SQVTM, CDR2 ANQGSEA. The CDR3 is 14 residues long. The V gene lost 1 base and the J gene lost 2 bases, with 11 bases spanning the gap. The CDR3 bases are TGCAGCGTTGAAGGGGGGACATCTCAAGAGACCCAGTACTTC. Its translation: CSVEGGTSQETQYF.

The gene calls are TRBV5-4 and TRBJ2-7, with 8 nucleotides matching TRBD2. V gave up 4 bases and J gave up 3 bases; unmatched junction bases: 12. Per the germline V gene, CDR1 is SGHNT and CDR2 is YYREEE (reference sequence). This CDR3 region has 16 residues. This chain's CDR3 is CASSQSGGRNIYEQYF. CDR3 bases: TGTGCCAGCAGCCAGTCGGGCGGGAGGAATATCTACGAGCAGTACTTC.

The chain carries TRBV19 and TRBJ2-3, with D unclear. With 6 bases removed from V and 4 bases from J, the gap between germline ends came to 11 bases. This CDR3 is built from 13 residues. Per the germline V gene, CDR1 is LNHDA and CDR2 is SQIVND (reference sequence). DNA for the CDR3: TGTGCCAGTAGCTGGCGTTCCTCAGATACGCAGTATTTT. The encoded protein is CASSWRSSDTQYF. The full variable domain, rest sourced from reference TRBV19 and TRBJ2-3, is DGGITQSPKYLFRKEGQNVTLSCEQNLNHDAMYWYRQDPGQGLRLIYYSQIVNDFQKGDIAEGYSVSREKKESFPLTVTSAQKNPTAFYLCASSWRSSDTQYFGPGTRLTVL.

The chain combines TRBV6-1 with TRBJ2-3, with 9 bases lining up with TRBD1. Germline values: CDR1 MNHNS, CDR2 SASEGT. This CDR3 region has 16 residues. The V gene end was trimmed by 4 bases and the J gene end by 3 bases; junction bases not matched to a gene: 8. The CDR3 bases are TGTGCCAGCAGTGCCAGGGACAGGGTTTGGACAGATACGCAGTATTTT. Its protein product is CASSARDRVWTDTQYF.

The chain uses TRBV18 and TRBJ2-5; 10 bases are a match to TRBD1. Germline loops: CDR1 KGHSH, CDR2 LQKENI. The CDR3 is made up of 14 amino acids. The trim removed 0 bases at V and 9 bases at J, leaving 4 bases unmatched. The CDR3 DNA sequence: TGTGCCAGCTCACCACCGGGGGACAGGGGTTCCCAGTACTTC. Translated, it gives CASSPPGDRGSQYF. Together with reference TRBV18 and TRBJ2-5, the CDR3 gives the full variable domain: NAGVMQNPRHLVRRRGQEARLRCSPMKGHSHVYWYRQLPEEGLKFMVYLQKENIIDESGMPKERFSAEFPKEGPSILRIQQVVRGDSAAYFCASSPPGDRGSQYFGPGTRLLVL.

This clonotype has just a few counts. The chain links TRBV7-2 to TRBJ2-1, with TRBD2 identical over 10 bases. J was trimmed by 6 bases and V by 5 bases; bases with no gene match: 7. CDR3 length: 15 residues. From germline, CDR1 is SGHTA and CDR2 FQGNSA. The CDR3 nucleotides read TGTGCCAGCAGCGCCCTAGCGGGGGCCATCAATGAGCAGTTCTTC. It translates to CASSALAGAINEQFF.

This clonotype was seen more than once but under ten times. The chain employs TRBV24-1 and TRBJ2-3, with no clear D. The CDR3 contains 16 residues. CDR1 and CDR2 from the germline V gene are KGHDR and SFDVKD. V lost 2 bases and J lost 6, with 17 bases in between. Here the CDR3 DNA reads TGTGCCACCAGTGATTGGGATCCCGTGGCTGTCGATACGCAGTATTTT. This translates into CATSDWDPVAVDTQYF.

This clonotype has more than one count but fewer than ten. This rearrangement joins TRBV5-1 to TRBJ2-4; 10 bases are shared with TRBD2. The CDR3 is made up of 21 amino acids. The V gene's germline CDR1 is SGHRS and CDR2 YFSETQ. Trimming removed 3 bases from V and 0 bases from J; junction bases left unmatched: 18. CDR3 nucleotides: TGCGCCAGCAGCTCCCATTCTGGGGAGAGGACTAGCGGCCTAGCCAAAAACATTCAGTACTTC. Protein sequence: CASSSHSGERTSGLAKNIQYF.

This clonotype was picked up a small number of times. V and J are TRBV27 and TRBJ2-1; D uncertain. The V gene's germline CDR1 is MNHEY and CDR2 SMNVEV (reference sequence). The CDR3 loop spans 16 amino acids. The V end lost 4 bases, the J end lost 7 bases, and 20 bases lay between the germline ends. CDR3 loop: CASSSQDPTPGNEQFF. The CDR3 DNA sequence: TGTGCCAGCAGTTCCCAGGATCCAACCCCCGGTAATGAGCAGTTCTTC.

This clonotype was seen a handful of times. This chain joins TRBV28 and TRBJ1-1; 9 nucleotides line up with TRBD1. Germline V lookup: CDR1 MDHEN, CDR2 SYDVKM. CDR3 length: 12 amino acids. V gave up 2 bases and J gave up 12 bases; unmatched junction bases: 4. CDR3 sequence (DNA): TGTGCCAGCAGTTTAGGGGACAGGGATCCTTTCTTT. Translated: CASSLGDRDPFF. Drawing the rest from reference TRBV28 and TRBJ1-1, the complete variable domain is DVKVTQSSRYLVKRTGEKVFLECVQDMDHENMFWYRQDPGLGLRLIYFSYDVKMKEKGDIPEGYSVSREKKERFSLILESASTNQTSMYLCASSLGDRDPFFGQGTRLTVV.

The rearrangement links TRBV11-2 to TRBJ2-1; weak D call: TRBD2 (5 bases). The CDR3 is 14 residues long. The V end was cut by 10 bases, the J end by 0 bases, with 13 bases between. CDR1 is SGHAT and CDR2 is FQNNGV in the germline V gene. This CDR3 is CATQGGRSYNEQFF. CDR3 nucleotides: TGTGCCACCCAAGGCGGGCGCTCCTACAATGAGCAGTTCTTC.

In DNA, the CDR3 is TGTGCCAGTAGGCCCCAAGGCCGCGGGCTTAACTATGGCTACACCTTC. The encoded protein is CASRPQGRGLNYGYTF. J is TRBJ1-2 and V is TRBV19; D call uncertain. V lost 6 bases and J lost 1, with 18 bases in between. Germline V gives CDR1 LNHDA, CDR2 SQIVND (reference sequence). CDR3 length: 16 residues.

The rearrangement joins TRBV20-1 to TRBJ2-1, with TRBD2 matching 9 bases. This CDR3 spans 16 amino acids. V lost 4 bases and J lost 7; bases outside the gene matches: 14. Germline assignment: CDR1 DFQATT and CDR2 SNEGSKA (reference sequence). The CDR3 nucleotides read TGCAGTGCTAACAGGCCGGGACTAGCTTCTGAAAATGAGCAGTTCTTC. This codes for CSANRPGLASENEQFF.

This clonotype was picked up many times. The chain combines TRBV4-3 with TRBJ1-4; 8 nucleotides match TRBD1. With 3 bases clipped from V and 8 bases from J, the junction kept 2 bases outside the gene matches. Germline CDR1 LGHNA, CDR2 YSLEER. CDR3 size: 13 residues. The CDR3 coding sequence is TGCGCCAGCAGCCACGGACAGGGAGAAAAACTGTTTTTT. Translated: CASSHGQGEKLFF.

This clonotype was picked up many times. This chain joins TRBV7-9 and TRBJ2-3; possibly TRBD2 for D (6 bases). The CDR3 length is 15 residues. V was clipped by 1 base and J by 0 bases, with 8 bases between them. Germline CDR1 is SEHNR and CDR2 is FQNEAQ (reference sequence). In DNA form, the CDR3 reads TGTGCCAGCAGCTTAGGGAGCGGGAGCACAGATACGCAGTATTTT. It yields the protein CASSLGSGSTDTQYF.

This clonotype has more than one count but fewer than ten. The chain carries TRBV7-6 and TRBJ2-6, with D perhaps matching TRBD1 (5 bases). Trimming left V 4 bases short and J 1 base short, with 14 bases between. There are 17 residues in the CDR3. Germline V lookup: CDR1 SGHVS, CDR2 FNYEAQ. In DNA, the CDR3 is TGTGCCAGCAGCTCCAGGGCCTACTCTTCTGGGGCCAACGTCCTGACTTTC. This sequence encodes CASSSRAYSSGANVLTF.

The chain carries TRBV20-1 and TRBJ2-1; 12 bases are shared with TRBD1. Germline CDR1 and CDR2: DFQATT and SNEGSKA (reference sequence). V lost 5 bases, J lost 14 bases, and 13 bases stayed unmatched. This CDR3 spans 14 amino acids. This chain's CDR3 is CSAVWDRGRKGEFF. CDR3 coding DNA: TGCAGTGCTGTCTGGGACAGGGGGCGAAAGGGGGAGTTCTTC.

This chain joins TRBV20-1 and TRBJ2-1, with TRBD2 matching 9 bases. The junction had 4 bases not matched to a gene; V was cut back by 1 base and J by 0 bases. From germline, CDR1 is DFQATT and CDR2 SNEGSKA (reference sequence). This CDR3 is 16 amino acids long. The chain's CDR3 is CSARVASGASYNEQFF. In DNA, the CDR3 is TGCAGTGCTAGAGTGGCTAGCGGGGCCTCCTACAATGAGCAGTTCTTC.

V usage is TRBV29-1 and J usage is TRBJ2-4; 7 nucleotides match TRBD1. The ends lost 2 bases at V and 5 bases at J; junction bases unmatched: 0. The germline CDR1 and CDR2 sequences are SQVTM and ANQGSEA. The CDR3 runs 12 residues. CDR3 sequence (DNA): TGCAGCGTTGAACAGGGGGAAAACATTCAGTACTTC. Its protein product is CSVEQGENIQYF.

The genes are TRBV20-1 and TRBJ2-6, with 9 bases identical to TRBD2. This CDR3 is 17 amino acids long. Per the germline V gene, CDR1 is DFQATT and CDR2 is SNEGSKA (reference sequence). The J segment lost 1 base and the V segment lost 3 bases, leaving 7 bases of the junction unmatched. The CDR3 DNA follows: TGCAGTGCTAGGCCTCTAGCGGGGTTGTCTGGGGCCAACGTCCTGACTTTC. Protein product: CSARPLAGLSGANVLTF.

The rearrangement joins TRBV29-1 to TRBJ2-7; the match to TRBD2 covers 10 bases. CDR1 is SQVTM, CDR2 ANQGSEA, per germline. The CDR3 spans 16 residues. V shed 2 bases and J 4 bases; nucleotides not matched to a gene: 11. The CDR3 sequence: CSVELLASGRGYEQYF. The CDR3 DNA sequence: TGCAGCGTTGAATTGCTGGCTAGCGGGAGAGGATACGAGCAGTACTTC.

This clonotype has more than one count but fewer than ten. The chain carries TRBV6-1 and TRBJ2-3; unclear D gene. The CDR3 runs to 15 residues. Trimming took off 2 bases at V and 0 bases at J, with 9 bases between the two ends. CDR1 MNHNS and CDR2 SASEGT come from the germline V gene. CDR3 sequence reads: CASSEMGSSTDTQYF. CDR3 DNA: TGTGCCAGCAGTGAAATGGGGTCTAGCACAGATACGCAGTATTTT.

The chain combines TRBV6-5 with TRBJ1-2; D not certain. Trimming removed 0 bases at V and 8 bases at J, with 13 bases between. The CDR3 sequence is 14 residues long. Germline values: CDR1 MNHEY, CDR2 SVGAGI. CDR3 in amino acids: CASSYSTEGRGYTF. In DNA form, the CDR3 reads TGTGCCAGCAGTTACTCGACGGAAGGCAGAGGCTACACCTTC.

The genes are TRBV5-5 and TRBJ2-5, with D tentatively TRBD1 or TRBD2 (5 bases each). Trimming stripped 6 bases from V and 2 bases from J, with 20 bases between. The V gene's germline CDR1 is SGHKS and CDR2 YYEKEE (reference sequence). The CDR3 is 16 amino acids. Here the CDR3 reads CASIAPGALLQETQYF. CDR3 in DNA: TGTGCCAGCATCGCTCCCGGGGCACTCCTACAAGAGACCCAGTACTTC.

V and J are TRBV14 and TRBJ2-1; TRBD1 matches 7 bases. Trimming took 1 base from V and 15 from J; bases not matched to a gene: 9. Germline V lookup: CDR1 SGHDN, CDR2 FVKESK. The CDR3 covers 13 residues. The CDR3 nucleotides read TGTGCCAGCAGCCAAGGTCTGAAGGGGGCTGTGTTCTTC. This gives the protein CASSQGLKGAVFF.

This clonotype showed up just a few times. The rearrangement uses TRBV6-6 and TRBJ2-1; D gene unclear. CDR3 length equals 13 residues. V shed 0 bases and J shed 14 bases, with 14 bases lying between them. From germline, CDR1 is MNHNY and CDR2 SVGAGI (reference sequence). The CDR3 nucleotides are TGTGCCAGCAGTTACTCGGAGCAGGCAAGGGAGTTCTTC. Translated: CASSYSEQAREFF.

This clonotype was counted only a few times. The genes are TRBV7-9 and TRBJ2-7, with D unclear. CDR1 is SEHNR, CDR2 FQNEAQ, per germline (reference sequence). This CDR3 is built from 11 residues. V lost 7 bases and J lost 4, with 8 bases in between. The CDR3 DNA sequence: TGTGCCAGCAAAACTCCATACGAGCAGTACTTC. Translated, it gives CASKTPYEQYF.

This clonotype was detected a few times. The chain carries TRBV6-1 and TRBJ1-3; D is uncertain. The CDR3 totals 16 residues. Deletions cut 6 bases from V and 4 bases from J, with 19 bases between. Germline V lookup: CDR1 MNHNS, CDR2 SASEGT. The CDR3 DNA is TGTGCCAGCAGCTCAGCCGCGGTGGGGTCGGGAAACACCATATATTTT. This encodes CASSSAAVGSGNTIYF.

This clonotype turned up a few times. This chain joins TRBV5-1 and TRBJ1-4; 10 nucleotides align to TRBD1. Germline CDR1 and CDR2: SGHRS and YFSETQ. V lost 4 bases, J lost 8 bases, and 8 bases stayed unmatched. This CDR3 region has 15 residues. The CDR3 DNA follows: TGCGCCAGCAGCGGCTCCGGGACAGGGGACGAAAAACTGTTTTTT. It specifies CASSGSGTGDEKLFF.